This T cell receptor (beta chain) was recovered during a study of blood T cell repertoires in COVID-19. This CDR3 has 14 residues. The protocol was immunoSEQ multiplex PCR, while the TCRdb copy is restricted to in-frame clones and leaves out a portion. The data hold about 300,000 clones, with around nine tenths observed a single time. The TCR comes from a woman in her thirties who had recovered from COVID-19. Sequencing used PBMCs or T cells enriched from blood (not recorded which). V is TRBV21-1 and J is TRBJ2-7; the D call of TRBD1 is as the table states it, not checked on the DNA. TRBV21-1 is a known pseudogene. DNA for the CDR3: TGTGCCAGCAGCAAACGTGAGTGTGAGACAGGGGTATACTTC. Translation gives CASSKRECETGVYF.